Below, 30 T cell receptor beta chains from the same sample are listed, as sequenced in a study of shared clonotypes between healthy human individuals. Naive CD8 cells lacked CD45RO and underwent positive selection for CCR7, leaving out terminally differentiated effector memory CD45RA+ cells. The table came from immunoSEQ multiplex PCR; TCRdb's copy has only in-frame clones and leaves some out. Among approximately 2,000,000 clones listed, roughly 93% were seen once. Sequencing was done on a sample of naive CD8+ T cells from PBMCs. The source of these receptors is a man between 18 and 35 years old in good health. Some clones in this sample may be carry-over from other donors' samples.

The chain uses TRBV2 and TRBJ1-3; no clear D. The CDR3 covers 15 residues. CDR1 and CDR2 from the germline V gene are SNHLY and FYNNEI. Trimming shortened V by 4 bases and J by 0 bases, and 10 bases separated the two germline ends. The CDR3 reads CASSGPVLSGNTIYF. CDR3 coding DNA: TGTGCCAGCAGTGGACCCGTTCTCTCTGGAAACACCATATATTTT.

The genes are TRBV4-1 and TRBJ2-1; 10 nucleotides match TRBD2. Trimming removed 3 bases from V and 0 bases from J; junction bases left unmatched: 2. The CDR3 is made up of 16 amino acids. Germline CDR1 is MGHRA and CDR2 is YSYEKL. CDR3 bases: TGCGCCAGCAGCCACCCTAGCGGGGGCTCCTACAATGAGCAGTTCTTC. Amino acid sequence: CASSHPSGGSYNEQFF.

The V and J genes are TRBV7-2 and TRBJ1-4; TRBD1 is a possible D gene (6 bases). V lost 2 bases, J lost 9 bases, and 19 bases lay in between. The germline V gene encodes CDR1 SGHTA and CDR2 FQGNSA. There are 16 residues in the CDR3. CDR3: CASSLPFAGVDKKLFF. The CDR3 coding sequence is TGTGCCAGCAGCTTACCTTTTGCAGGGGTGGATAAAAAACTGTTTTTT.

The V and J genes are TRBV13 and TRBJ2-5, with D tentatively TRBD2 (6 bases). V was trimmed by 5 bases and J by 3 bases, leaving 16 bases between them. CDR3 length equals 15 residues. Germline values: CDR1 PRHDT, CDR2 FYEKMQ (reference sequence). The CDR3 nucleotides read TGTGCCAGCAGCCATCCTAGCGCGAGGGAAGAGACCCAGTACTTC. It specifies CASSHPSAREETQYF. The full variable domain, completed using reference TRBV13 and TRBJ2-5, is AAGVIQSPRHLIKEKRETATLKCYPIPRHDTVYWYQQGPGQDPQFLISFYEKMQSDKGSIPDRFSAQQFSDYHSELNMSSLELGDSALYFCASSHPSAREETQYFGPGTRLLVL.

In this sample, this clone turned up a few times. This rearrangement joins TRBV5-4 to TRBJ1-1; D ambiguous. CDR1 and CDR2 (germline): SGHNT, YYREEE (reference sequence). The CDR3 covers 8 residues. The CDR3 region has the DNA TGTACGGACACTGAAGCTTTCTTT. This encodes CTDTEAFF.

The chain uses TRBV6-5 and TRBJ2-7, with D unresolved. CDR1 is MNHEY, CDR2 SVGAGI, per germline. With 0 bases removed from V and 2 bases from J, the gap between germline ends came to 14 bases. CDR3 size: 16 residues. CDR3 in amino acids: CASSYSVGLSTYEQYF. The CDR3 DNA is TGTGCCAGCAGTTACTCGGTGGGCTTATCCACCTACGAGCAGTACTTC.

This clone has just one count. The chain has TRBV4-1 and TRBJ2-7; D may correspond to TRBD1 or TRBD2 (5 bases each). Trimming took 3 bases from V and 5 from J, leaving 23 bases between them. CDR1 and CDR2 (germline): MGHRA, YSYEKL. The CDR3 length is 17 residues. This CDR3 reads CASSQEPPGRVSDEQYF. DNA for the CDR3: TGCGCCAGCAGCCAGGAACCACCGGGCAGGGTTAGCGACGAGCAGTACTTC.

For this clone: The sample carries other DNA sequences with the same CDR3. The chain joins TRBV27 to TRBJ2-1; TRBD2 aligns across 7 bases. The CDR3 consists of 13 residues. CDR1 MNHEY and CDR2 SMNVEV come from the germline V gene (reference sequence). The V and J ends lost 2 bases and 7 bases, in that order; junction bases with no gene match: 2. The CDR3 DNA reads TGTGCCAGCAGTTTACAGGGAGGGAATGAGCAGTTCTTC. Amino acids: CASSLQGGNEQFF.

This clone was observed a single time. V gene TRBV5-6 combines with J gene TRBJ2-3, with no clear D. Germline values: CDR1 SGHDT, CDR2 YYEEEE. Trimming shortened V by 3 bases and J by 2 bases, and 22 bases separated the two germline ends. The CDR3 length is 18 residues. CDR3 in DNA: TGTGCCAGCAGCTCCTGGGGTGTTCGGTCGACCCCCACAGATACGCAGTATTTT. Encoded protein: CASSSWGVRSTPTDTQYF.

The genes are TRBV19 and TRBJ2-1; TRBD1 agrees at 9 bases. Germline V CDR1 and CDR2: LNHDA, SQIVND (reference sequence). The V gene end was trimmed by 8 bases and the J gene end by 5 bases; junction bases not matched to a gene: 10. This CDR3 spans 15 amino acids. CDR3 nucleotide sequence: TGTGCCAGTCGTCCCCGGGACAGGGTAGACAATGAGCAGTTCTTC. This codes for CASRPRDRVDNEQFF.

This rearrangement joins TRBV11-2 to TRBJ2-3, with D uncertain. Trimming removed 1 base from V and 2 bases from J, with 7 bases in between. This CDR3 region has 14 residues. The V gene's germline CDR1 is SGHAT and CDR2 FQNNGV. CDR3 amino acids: CASSLGRYTDTQYF. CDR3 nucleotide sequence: TGTGCCAGCAGCTTAGGGAGATACACAGATACGCAGTATTTT. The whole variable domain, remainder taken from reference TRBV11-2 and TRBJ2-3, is EAGVAQSPRYKIIEKRQSVAFWCNPISGHATLYWYQQILGQGPKLLIQFQNNGVVDDSQLPKDRFSAERLKGVDSTLKIQPAKLEDSAVYLCASSLGRYTDTQYFGPGTRLTVL.

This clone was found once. CDR3 sequence: CASSDPGLAGVPYNEQFF. CDR3 nucleotide sequence: TGTGCCAGCAGTGACCCGGGACTAGCGGGAGTACCCTACAATGAGCAGTTCTTC. The chain links TRBV2 to TRBJ2-1; 14 bases map to TRBD2. With 3 bases clipped from V and 2 bases from J, the junction kept 6 bases outside the gene matches. The CDR3 covers 18 residues. Germline V gene lookup returns CDR1 SNHLY and CDR2 FYNNEI.

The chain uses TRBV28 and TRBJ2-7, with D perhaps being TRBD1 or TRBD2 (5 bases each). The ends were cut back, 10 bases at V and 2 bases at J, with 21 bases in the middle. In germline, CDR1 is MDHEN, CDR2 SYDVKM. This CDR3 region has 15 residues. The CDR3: CATYDPGRETYEQYF. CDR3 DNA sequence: TGTGCCACCTATGACCCGGGACGGGAAACCTACGAGCAGTACTTC.

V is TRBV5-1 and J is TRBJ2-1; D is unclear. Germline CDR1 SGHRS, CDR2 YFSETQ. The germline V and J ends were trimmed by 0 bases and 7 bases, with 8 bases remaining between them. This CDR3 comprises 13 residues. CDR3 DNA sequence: TGCGCCAGCAGCTTGGCCCCGCCAAATGAGCAGTTCTTC. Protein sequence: CASSLAPPNEQFF.

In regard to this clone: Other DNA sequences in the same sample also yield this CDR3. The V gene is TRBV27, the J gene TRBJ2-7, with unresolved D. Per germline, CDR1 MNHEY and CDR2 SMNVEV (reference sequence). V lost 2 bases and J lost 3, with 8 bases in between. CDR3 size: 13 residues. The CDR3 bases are TGTGCCAGCAGTTTAAGGCTCAACTACGAGCAGTACTTC. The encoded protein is CASSLRLNYEQYF.

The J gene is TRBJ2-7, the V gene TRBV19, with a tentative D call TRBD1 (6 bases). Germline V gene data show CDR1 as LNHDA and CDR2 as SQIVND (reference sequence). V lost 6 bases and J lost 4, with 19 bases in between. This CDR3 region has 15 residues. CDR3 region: CASRLRDTGLYEQYF. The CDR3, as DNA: TGTGCCAGTAGACTCCGGGACACAGGACTTTACGAGCAGTACTTC.

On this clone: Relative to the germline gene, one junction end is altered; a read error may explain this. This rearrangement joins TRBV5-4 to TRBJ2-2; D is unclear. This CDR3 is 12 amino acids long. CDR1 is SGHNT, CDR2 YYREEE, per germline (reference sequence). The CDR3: CVSSPRPGELFF. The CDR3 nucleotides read TGTGTCAGCAGCCCACGACCCGGGGAGCTGTTTTTT.

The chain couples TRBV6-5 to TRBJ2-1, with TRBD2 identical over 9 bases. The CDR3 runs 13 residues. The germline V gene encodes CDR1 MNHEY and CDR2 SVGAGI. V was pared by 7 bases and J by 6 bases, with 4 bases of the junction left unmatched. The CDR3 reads CASIAGGGNEQFF. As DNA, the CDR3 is TGTGCCAGCATCGCGGGAGGGGGCAATGAGCAGTTCTTC.

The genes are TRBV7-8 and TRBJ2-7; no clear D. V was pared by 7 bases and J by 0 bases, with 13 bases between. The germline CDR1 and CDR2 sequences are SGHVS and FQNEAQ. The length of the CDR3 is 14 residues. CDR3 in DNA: TGTGCCAGCACCTCGTGGACCCTCTCCTACGAGCAGTACTTC. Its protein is CASTSWTLSYEQYF.

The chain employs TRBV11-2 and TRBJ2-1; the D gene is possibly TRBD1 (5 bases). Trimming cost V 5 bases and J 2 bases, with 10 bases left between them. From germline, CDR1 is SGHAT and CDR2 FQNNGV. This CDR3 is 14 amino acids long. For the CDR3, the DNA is TGTGCCAGCAGCCCTGACAGCACCTACAATGAGCAGTTCTTC. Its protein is CASSPDSTYNEQFF.

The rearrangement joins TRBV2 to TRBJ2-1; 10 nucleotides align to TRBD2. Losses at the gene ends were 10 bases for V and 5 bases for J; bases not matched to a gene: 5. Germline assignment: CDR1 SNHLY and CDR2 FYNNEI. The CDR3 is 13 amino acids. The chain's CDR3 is CATWTSGHNEQFF. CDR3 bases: TGTGCCACCTGGACTAGCGGACACAATGAGCAGTTCTTC.

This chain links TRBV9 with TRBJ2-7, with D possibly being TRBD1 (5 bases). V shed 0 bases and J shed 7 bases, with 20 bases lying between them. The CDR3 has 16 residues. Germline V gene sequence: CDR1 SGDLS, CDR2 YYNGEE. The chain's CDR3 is CASSVGGGSFSWEQYF. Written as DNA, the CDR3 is TGTGCCAGCAGCGTAGGGGGCGGCAGCTTTAGTTGGGAGCAGTACTTC.

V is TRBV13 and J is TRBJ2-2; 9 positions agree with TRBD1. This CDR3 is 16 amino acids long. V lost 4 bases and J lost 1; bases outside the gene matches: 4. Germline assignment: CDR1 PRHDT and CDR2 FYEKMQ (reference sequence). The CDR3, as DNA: TGTGCCAGCAGCTCCGACAGGGGGTGGAACACCGGGGAGCTGTTTTTT. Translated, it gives CASSSDRGWNTGELFF. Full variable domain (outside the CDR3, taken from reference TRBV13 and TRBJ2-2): AAGVIQSPRHLIKEKRETATLKCYPIPRHDTVYWYQQGPGQDPQFLISFYEKMQSDKGSIPDRFSAQQFSDYHSELNMSSLELGDSALYFCASSSDRGWNTGELFFGEGSRLTVL.

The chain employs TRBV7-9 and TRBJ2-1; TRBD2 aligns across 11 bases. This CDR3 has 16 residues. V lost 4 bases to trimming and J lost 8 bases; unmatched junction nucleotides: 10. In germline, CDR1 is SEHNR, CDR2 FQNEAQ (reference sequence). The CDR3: CASSSEIAGGVHEQFF. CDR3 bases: TGTGCCAGCAGCTCTGAGATAGCGGGAGGGGTCCATGAGCAGTTCTTC. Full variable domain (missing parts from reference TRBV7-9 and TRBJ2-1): DTGVSQNPRHKITKRGQNVTFRCDPISEHNRLYWYRQTLGQGPEFLTYFQNEAQLEKSRLLSDRFSAERPKGSFSTLEIQRTEQGDSAMYLCASSSEIAGGVHEQFFGPGTRLTVL.

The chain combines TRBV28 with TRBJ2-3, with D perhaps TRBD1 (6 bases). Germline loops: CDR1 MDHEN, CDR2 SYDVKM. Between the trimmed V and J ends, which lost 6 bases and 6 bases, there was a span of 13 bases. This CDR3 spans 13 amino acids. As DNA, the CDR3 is TGTGCCAGCAGGGGCGACAGGATCGATACGCAGTATTTT. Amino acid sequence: CASRGDRIDTQYF.

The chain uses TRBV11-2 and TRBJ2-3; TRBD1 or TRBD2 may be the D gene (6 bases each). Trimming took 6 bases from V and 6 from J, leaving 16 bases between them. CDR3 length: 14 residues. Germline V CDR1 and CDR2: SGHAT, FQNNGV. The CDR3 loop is CASRGGSRRDTQYF. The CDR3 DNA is TGTGCCAGCAGAGGGGGGTCAAGGAGGGATACGCAGTATTTT.

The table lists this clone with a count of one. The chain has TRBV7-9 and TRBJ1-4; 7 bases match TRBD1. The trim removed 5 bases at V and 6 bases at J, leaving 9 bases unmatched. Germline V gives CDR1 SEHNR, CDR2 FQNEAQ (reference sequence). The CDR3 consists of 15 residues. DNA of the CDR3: TGTGCCAGCAGCCCCCAACAGGGGCGGCATGAAAAACTGTTTTTT. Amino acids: CASSPQQGRHEKLFF.

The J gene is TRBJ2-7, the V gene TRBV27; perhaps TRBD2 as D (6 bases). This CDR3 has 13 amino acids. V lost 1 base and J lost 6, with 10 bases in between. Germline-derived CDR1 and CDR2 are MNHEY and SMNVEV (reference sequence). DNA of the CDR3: TGTGCCAGCAGTTTATTCGGCGGGGTCGAGCAGTACTTC. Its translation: CASSLFGGVEQYF.

CDR3 sequence reads: CASSQGGRAADTQYF. CDR3 in DNA: TGCGCCAGCAGCCAAGGCGGGAGGGCCGCAGATACGCAGTATTTT. This sequence joins TRBV4-1 and TRBJ2-3, with 9 bases matching TRBD2. The CDR3 runs 15 residues. Germline V lookup: CDR1 MGHRA, CDR2 YSYEKL. The ends lost 1 base at V and 4 bases at J; junction bases unmatched: 3.

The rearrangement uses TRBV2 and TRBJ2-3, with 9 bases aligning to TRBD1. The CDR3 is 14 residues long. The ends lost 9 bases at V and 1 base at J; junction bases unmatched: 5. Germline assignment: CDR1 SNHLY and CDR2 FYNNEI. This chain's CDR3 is CARAWDRGTDTQYF. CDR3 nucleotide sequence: TGTGCCAGAGCCTGGGACAGGGGCACAGATACGCAGTATTTT.